Presented here are 21 T cell receptor beta chains from one specimen sequenced in a study of T cell responses to AZD1222 COVID-19 vaccine. Sequencing used immunoSEQ multiplex PCR; TCRdb keeps in-frame clones, though not all of them. The data show 75,000 to 100,000 clones, with around 90% seen just once and 8% to 9.5% held by the top ten. Sequenced here: peripheral blood, sampled on day 0 of AZD1222 vaccination. These receptors all stem from an adult in good health.

The chain recombines TRBV7-9 with TRBJ2-5, with 9 positions matching TRBD2. Germline-derived CDR1 and CDR2 are SEHNR and FQNEAQ (reference sequence). V shed 5 bases and J 0 bases; nucleotides not matched to a gene: 10. The CDR3 runs 17 residues. CDR3 sequence (DNA): TGTGCCAGCAGCCGTATTGTGAGCGGGGGGTACCAAGAGACCCAGTACTTC. This gives the protein CASSRIVSGGYQETQYF.

The J gene is TRBJ2-7, the V gene TRBV7-2; possible D gene TRBD1, 6 bases. Trimming left V 5 bases short and J 3 bases short, with 14 bases between. CDR3 length: 14 amino acids. In germline, CDR1 is SGHTA, CDR2 FQGNSA. The CDR3 DNA reads as TGTGCCAGCAGCCCGGACAGCCTTAACTACGAGCAGTACTTC. Translated, it gives CASSPDSLNYEQYF.

This clone was seen only once. J is TRBJ2-5 and V is TRBV5-1; 7 bases line up with TRBD1. V dropped 4 bases and J dropped 5; count of bases not matched to a gene: 14. This CDR3 spans 16 amino acids. Germline V gene data show CDR1 as SGHRS and CDR2 as YFSETQ. CDR3 region: CASSRGPGQPGETQYF. In DNA, the CDR3 is TGCGCCAGCAGCAGGGGACCGGGACAGCCGGGGGAGACCCAGTACTTC.

The chain couples TRBV14 to TRBJ1-2; weak D call: TRBD1 (5 bases). V lost 0 bases and J lost 8, with 13 bases in between. The CDR3 contains 14 residues. Germline lookup yields CDR1 SGHDN and CDR2 FVKESK. The CDR3 nucleotides read TGTGCCAGCAGCCAAGAGGGGGGGAGATCCGGCTACACCTTC. Translation gives CASSQEGGRSGYTF.

The V call is TRBV14, the J call TRBJ2-7, with D perhaps matching TRBD1 (6 bases). The CDR3 covers 14 residues. V lost 5 bases, J lost 4 bases, and 15 bases lay in between. The germline V gene encodes CDR1 SGHDN and CDR2 FVKESK. This CDR3 reads CASSGQLLGYEQYF. CDR3 coding DNA: TGTGCCAGCAGCGGACAGCTCCTCGGGTACGAGCAGTACTTC.

V is TRBV19 and J is TRBJ2-2, with D unresolved. This CDR3 has 14 amino acids. Between the trimmed V and J ends, which lost 1 base and 7 bases, there was a span of 10 bases. Germline V lookup: CDR1 LNHDA, CDR2 SQIVND (reference sequence). The CDR3, as DNA: TGTGCCAGTAGTATAGTTCAAGGGATCGGGGAGCTGTTTTTT. Protein: CASSIVQGIGELFF.

V usage is TRBV30 and J usage is TRBJ2-7; 8 nucleotides agree with TRBD1. The V segment lost 5 bases and the J segment 5 bases; nucleotides outside the gene matches: 2. The germline gives CDR1 GTSNPN, CDR2 SVGIG (reference sequence). The CDR3 is made up of 11 amino acids. CDR3 protein: CAWGQGDEQYF. Written as DNA, the CDR3 is TGTGCCTGGGGACAGGGCGACGAGCAGTACTTC.

This sequence joins TRBV4-3 and TRBJ1-3; unclear D gene. With 0 bases removed from V and 0 bases from J, the gap between germline ends came to 12 bases. The CDR3 has 17 residues. Germline assignment: CDR1 LGHNA and CDR2 YSLEER. Here the CDR3 reads CASSQELRANSGNTIYF. Here the CDR3 DNA reads TGCGCCAGCAGCCAAGAGTTGCGGGCGAACTCTGGAAACACCATATATTTT.

The chain carries TRBV7-2 and TRBJ2-7, with D possibly being TRBD1 (5 bases). Germline CDR1 is SGHTA and CDR2 is FQGNSA. This CDR3 is built from 16 residues. V shed 4 bases and J shed 2 bases, with 18 bases lying between them. The DNA of the CDR3 is TGTGCCAGCAGCTCGACAGTCGGGCCTCTAACCTACGAGCAGTACTTC. Its translation is CASSSTVGPLTYEQYF.

This chain links TRBV12-3 or TRBV12-4 with TRBJ1-5; D is possibly TRBD1 (6 bases). The V end lost 3 bases, the J end lost 5 bases, and 8 bases lay between the germline ends. The CDR3 contains 13 residues. Here the CDR3 reads CASSFKGDQPQHF. The CDR3 DNA follows: TGTGCCAGCAGTTTTAAGGGGGATCAGCCCCAGCATTTT.

The chain recombines TRBV19 with TRBJ2-3; D is possibly TRBD2 (5 bases). This CDR3 region has 15 residues. The germline CDR1 and CDR2 sequences are LNHDA and SQIVND (reference sequence). With 3 bases removed from V and 4 bases from J, the gap between germline ends came to 14 bases. CDR3 sequence (DNA): TGTGCCAGTAGTATGGGAGAAAGGGCGGCAGATACGCAGTATTTT. Protein product: CASSMGERAADTQYF.

The chain uses TRBV7-2 and TRBJ1-3; the D is unclear. The CDR3 sequence is 14 residues long. Trimming removed 7 bases from V and 0 bases from J, with 10 bases in between. In germline, CDR1 is SGHTA, CDR2 FQGNSA. The CDR3 here is CASTSANSGNTIYF. CDR3 bases: TGTGCCAGCACGAGCGCCAACTCTGGAAACACCATATATTTT.

CDR3 bases: TGTGCCATCAGTGAGCCCAGGGATAATGAAAAACTGTTTTTT. Its translation is CAISEPRDNEKLFF. The V gene is TRBV10-3, the J gene TRBJ1-4; possible D gene TRBD1, 5 bases. The ends were cut back, 2 bases at V and 4 bases at J, with 8 bases in the middle. Germline V gene lookup returns CDR1 ENHRY and CDR2 SYGVKD. The CDR3 is 14 amino acids.

This chain uses TRBV27 with TRBJ1-2, with 7 bases that match TRBD1. Germline assignment: CDR1 MNHEY and CDR2 SMNVEV (reference sequence). V gave up 0 bases and J gave up 5 bases; unmatched junction bases: 9. CDR3 length: 16 residues. CDR3: CASSLSGDRALYGYTF. CDR3 DNA sequence: TGTGCCAGCAGTTTATCGGGTGACAGGGCCTTATATGGCTACACCTTC.

This clone was seen more than once but under ten times. At one boundary the junction diverges from the germline segment, which might be a read error. The CDR3 coding sequence is TGTGCCAGCAGTTACGTACAGGGAATGGTATCCTTC. Amino acids: CASSYVQGMVSF. This chain connects TRBV6-2 or TRBV6-3 to TRBJ2-7; maybe TRBD1 (6 bases). This CDR3 spans 12 amino acids. CDR1 and CDR2 (germline): MNHEY, SVGEGT.

This clone was recorded only once. The chain combines TRBV4-3 with TRBJ1-4, with D possibly matching TRBD1 (6 bases). The ends were cut back, 2 bases at V and 5 bases at J, with 18 bases in the middle. The CDR3 contains 17 residues. Per the germline V gene, CDR1 is LGHNA and CDR2 is YSLEER. The CDR3 sequence is CASSQRGGGGGNEKLFF. DNA for the CDR3: TGCGCCAGCAGCCAAAGAGGAGGAGGAGGGGGGAATGAAAAACTGTTTTTT.

The chain is built from TRBV5-6 and TRBJ1-2, with D unclear. The CDR3 length is 14 residues. CDR1 and CDR2 from the germline V gene are SGHDT and YYEEEE. The germline V and J ends were trimmed by 1 base and 2 bases, with 9 bases remaining between them. The CDR3 here is CASSLWWENYGYTF. The CDR3 region has the DNA TGTGCCAGCAGCTTGTGGTGGGAGAACTATGGCTACACCTTC.

The chain carries TRBV9 and TRBJ2-7; D perhaps matches TRBD1 (5 bases). The V and J ends lost 3 bases and 2 bases respectively, with 12 bases between them. CDR3 size: 14 residues. CDR1 is SGDLS and CDR2 is YYNGEE in the germline V gene. Written as DNA, the CDR3 is TGTGCCAGCAGCGCCCGAGCAGGGACCTACGAGCAGTACTTC. Protein product: CASSARAGTYEQYF.

The J gene is TRBJ1-2, the V gene TRBV7-6; D unresolved. Between the trimmed V and J ends, which lost 5 bases and 7 bases, there was a span of 17 bases. Per the germline V gene, CDR1 is SGHVS and CDR2 is FNYEAQ. The CDR3 consists of 14 residues. CDR3: CASSNRAGVGGYTF. The CDR3 DNA reads as TGTGCCAGCAGCAACCGGGCTGGGGTGGGTGGCTACACCTTC. The full variable domain, completed using reference TRBV7-6 and TRBJ1-2, is GAGVSQSPRYKVTKRGQDVALRCDPISGHVSLYWYRQALGQGPEFLTYFNYEAQQDKSGLPNDRFSAERPEGSISTLTIQRTEQRDSAMYRCASSNRAGVGGYTFGSGTRLTVV.

The V gene is TRBV23-1, the J gene TRBJ2-1; TRBD1 matches 7 bases. TRBV23-1 is flagged as an ORF with uncertain function. The CDR3 sequence is 14 residues long. Germline trimming cut 11 bases from V and 7 bases from J; bases unmatched to any gene: 14. The CDR3 nucleotides read TGCGCCCTGAGGGACAGAGGGGGTAGGAATGAGCAGTTCTTC. This sequence encodes CALRDRGGRNEQFF.

The rearrangement uses TRBV5-1 and TRBJ2-7, with 8 bases identical to TRBD2. Germline loops: CDR1 SGHRS, CDR2 YFSETQ. This CDR3 has 16 amino acids. Trimming removed 0 bases from V and 0 bases from J; junction bases left unmatched: 5. CDR3 in amino acids: CASSLDGGGFSYEQYF. For the CDR3, the DNA is TGCGCCAGCAGCTTGGATGGCGGGGGGTTCTCCTACGAGCAGTACTTC.